This paragraph reports one T cell receptor beta chain. The antigen is unknown. This table comes from immunoSEQ multiplex PCR, and its TCRdb copy is limited to in-frame clones, with some not included. The sample has approximately 60,000 clones, 88% seen once; the top ten hold roughly an eighth. The data belong to a study of PD-1 blockade in classical Hodgkin lymphoma. At the level of the study: Nivolumab was administered to patients intravenously at 3 mg/kg every 2 weeks.

Overall study findings and caveats: TCR diversity rose significantly by C4D1 in CD4+ but not CD8+ cells.

Each patient's relapse followed autologous stem cell transplantation, and brentuximab vedotin exposure varied. The specimen comprised peripheral blood mononuclear cells (PBMCs), sampled at baseline. The TCR comes from a human donor with classical Hodgkin lymphoma.

In DNA form, the CDR3 reads TGCGCCAGCAGCCGCGGGGATTCCTACAATGAGCAGTTCTTC. Translation: CASSRGDSYNEQFF. The chain has TRBV5-1 and TRBJ2-1, with D possibly matching TRBD2 (6 bases). Germline V lookup: CDR1 SGHRS, CDR2 YFSETQ. Trimming pared 4 bases from V and 1 base from J, leaving 9 bases between. The length of the CDR3 is 14 residues.